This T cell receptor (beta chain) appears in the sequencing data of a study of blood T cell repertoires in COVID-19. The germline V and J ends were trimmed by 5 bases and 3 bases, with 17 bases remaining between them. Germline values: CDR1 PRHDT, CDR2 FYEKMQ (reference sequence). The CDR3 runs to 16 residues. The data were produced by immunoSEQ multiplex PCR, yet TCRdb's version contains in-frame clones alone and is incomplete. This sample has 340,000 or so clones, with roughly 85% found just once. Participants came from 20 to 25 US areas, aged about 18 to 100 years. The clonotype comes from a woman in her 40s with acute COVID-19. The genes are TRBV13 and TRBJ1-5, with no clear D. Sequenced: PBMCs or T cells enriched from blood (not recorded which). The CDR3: CASSRRGKEPNQPQHF. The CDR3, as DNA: TGTGCCAGCAGCCGGAGAGGGAAGGAGCCCAATCAGCCCCAGCATTTT.